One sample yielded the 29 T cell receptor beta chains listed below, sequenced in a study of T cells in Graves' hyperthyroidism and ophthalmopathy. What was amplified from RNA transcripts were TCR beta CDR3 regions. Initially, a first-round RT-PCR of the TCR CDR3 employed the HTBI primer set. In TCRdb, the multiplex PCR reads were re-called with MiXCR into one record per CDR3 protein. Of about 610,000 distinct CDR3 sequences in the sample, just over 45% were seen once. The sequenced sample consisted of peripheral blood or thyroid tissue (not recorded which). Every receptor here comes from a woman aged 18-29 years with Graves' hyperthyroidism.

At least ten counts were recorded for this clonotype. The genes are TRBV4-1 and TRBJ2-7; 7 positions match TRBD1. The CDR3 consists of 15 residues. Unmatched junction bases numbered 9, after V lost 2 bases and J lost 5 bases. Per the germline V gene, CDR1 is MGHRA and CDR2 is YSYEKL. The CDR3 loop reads CASSQPLARGNEQYF. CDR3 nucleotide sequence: TGCGCCAGCAGCCAACCTCTTGCCAGGGGGAACGAGCAGTACTTC.

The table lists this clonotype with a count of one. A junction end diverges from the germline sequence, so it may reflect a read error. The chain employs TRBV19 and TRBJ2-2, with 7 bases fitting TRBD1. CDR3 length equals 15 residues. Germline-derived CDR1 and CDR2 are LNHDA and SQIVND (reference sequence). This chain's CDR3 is CASSIGRGNTGELFF. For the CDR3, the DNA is TGTGCCAGTAGTATAGGCAGGGGGAACACTGGGGAGCTGTTTTTT.

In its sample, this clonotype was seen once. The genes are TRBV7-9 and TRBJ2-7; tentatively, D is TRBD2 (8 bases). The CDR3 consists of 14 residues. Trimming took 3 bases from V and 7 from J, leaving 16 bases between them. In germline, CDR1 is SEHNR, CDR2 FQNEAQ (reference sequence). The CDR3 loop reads CASSFGRGLLEQYF. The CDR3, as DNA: TGTGCCAGCAGCTTCGGGAGGGGGCTGTTAGAGCAGTACTTC.

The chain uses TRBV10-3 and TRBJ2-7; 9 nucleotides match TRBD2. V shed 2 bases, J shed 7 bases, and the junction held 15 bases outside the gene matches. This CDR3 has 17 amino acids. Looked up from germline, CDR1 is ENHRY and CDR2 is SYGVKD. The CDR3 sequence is CAISEIPREGRYNEQYF. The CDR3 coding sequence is TGTGCCATCAGTGAGATCCCGCGGGAGGGACGTTACAATGAGCAGTACTTC.

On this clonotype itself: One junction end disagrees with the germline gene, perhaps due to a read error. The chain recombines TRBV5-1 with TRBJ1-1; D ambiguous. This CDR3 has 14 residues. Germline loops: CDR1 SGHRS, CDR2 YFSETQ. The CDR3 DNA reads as TGCGCCAGCAACCCCGACGGGGATTTGGGTGAAGCTTTCTTC. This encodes CASNPDGDLGEAFF.

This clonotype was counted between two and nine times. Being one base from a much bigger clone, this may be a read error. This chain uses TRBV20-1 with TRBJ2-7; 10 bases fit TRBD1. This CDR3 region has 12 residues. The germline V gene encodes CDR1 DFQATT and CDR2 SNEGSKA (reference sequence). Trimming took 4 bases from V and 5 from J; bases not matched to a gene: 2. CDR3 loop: CSAMDRGDEQYF. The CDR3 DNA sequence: TGCAGTGCTATGGACAGGGGGGACGAGCAGTACTTC.

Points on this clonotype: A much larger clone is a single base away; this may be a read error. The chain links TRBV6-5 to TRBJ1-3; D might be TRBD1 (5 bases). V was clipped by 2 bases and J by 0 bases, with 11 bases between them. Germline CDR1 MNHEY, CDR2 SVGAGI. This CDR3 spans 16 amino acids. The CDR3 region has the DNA TGTGCCAGCAGTTACCAGGGTTTTTTCTCTGGAAACACCATATATTTT. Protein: CASSYQGFFSGNTIYF.

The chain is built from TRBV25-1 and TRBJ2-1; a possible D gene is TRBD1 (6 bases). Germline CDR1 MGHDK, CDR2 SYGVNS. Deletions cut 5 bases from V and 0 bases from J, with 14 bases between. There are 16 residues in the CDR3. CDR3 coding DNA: TGTGCCAGCAGTCCTACAGGGTTCGGCTCCTACAATGAGCAGTTCTTC. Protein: CASSPTGFGSYNEQFF.

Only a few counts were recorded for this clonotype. The CDR3 loop is CASSFSQDTQYF. As DNA, the CDR3 is TGTGCCAGCAGCTTCTCACAAGATACGCAGTATTTT. The V gene is TRBV7-9, the J gene TRBJ2-3, with unresolved D. The ends were cut back, 3 bases at V and 5 bases at J, with 6 bases in the middle. Germline CDR1 and CDR2: SEHNR and FQNEAQ (reference sequence). The CDR3 contains 12 residues.

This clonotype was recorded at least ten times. The CDR3 nucleotides read TGCAGCGTTCCGAGGACAGGGGGTGATGGCTACACCTTC. Translating gives CSVPRTGGDGYTF. The J gene is TRBJ1-2, the V gene TRBV29-1; 10 bases align to TRBD1. Germline V gene lookup returns CDR1 SQVTM and CDR2 ANQGSEA. The CDR3 sequence is 13 residues long. The V gene end was trimmed by 5 bases and the J gene end by 6 bases; junction bases not matched to a gene: 6.

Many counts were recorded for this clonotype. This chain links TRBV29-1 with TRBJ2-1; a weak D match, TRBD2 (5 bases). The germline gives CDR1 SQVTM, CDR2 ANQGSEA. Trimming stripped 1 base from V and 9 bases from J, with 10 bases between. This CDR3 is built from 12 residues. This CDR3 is CSVEGRRGEQFF. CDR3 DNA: TGCAGCGTTGAAGGCCGTCGGGGTGAGCAGTTCTTC.

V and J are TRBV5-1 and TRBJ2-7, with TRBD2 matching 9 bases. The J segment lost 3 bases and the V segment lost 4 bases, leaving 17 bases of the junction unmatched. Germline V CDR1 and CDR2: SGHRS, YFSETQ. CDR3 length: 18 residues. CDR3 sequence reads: CASSPWLAGLSPDYEQYF. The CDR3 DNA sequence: TGCGCCAGCAGCCCCTGGCTAGCGGGACTCAGCCCGGACTACGAGCAGTACTTC.

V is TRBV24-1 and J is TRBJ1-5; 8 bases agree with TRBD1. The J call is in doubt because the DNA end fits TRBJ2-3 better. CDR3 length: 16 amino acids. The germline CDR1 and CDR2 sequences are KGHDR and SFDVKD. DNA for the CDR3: TGTGCCACCAGTGACTTCAGGGGGCCGTTCACAGATACGCAGTATTTT. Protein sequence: CATSDFRGPFTDTQYF.

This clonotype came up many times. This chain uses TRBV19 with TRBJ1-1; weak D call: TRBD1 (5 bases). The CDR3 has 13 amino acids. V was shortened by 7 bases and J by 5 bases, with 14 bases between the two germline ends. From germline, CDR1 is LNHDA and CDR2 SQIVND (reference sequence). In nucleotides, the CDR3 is TGTGCCAGTACGGAGAGTGGGGGGACTGAAGCTTTCTTT. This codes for CASTESGGTEAFF.

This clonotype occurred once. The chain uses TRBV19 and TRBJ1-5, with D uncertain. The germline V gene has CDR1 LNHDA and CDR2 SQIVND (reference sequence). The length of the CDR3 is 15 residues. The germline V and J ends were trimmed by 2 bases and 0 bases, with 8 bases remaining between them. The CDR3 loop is CASSIIQYSNQPQHF. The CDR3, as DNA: TGTGCCAGTAGTATAATACAATATAGCAATCAGCCCCAGCATTTT.

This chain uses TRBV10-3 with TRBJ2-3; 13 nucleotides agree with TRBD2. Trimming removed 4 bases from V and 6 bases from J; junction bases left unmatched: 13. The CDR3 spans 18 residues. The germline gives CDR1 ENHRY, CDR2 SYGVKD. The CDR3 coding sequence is TGTGCCATCAGTGGGGGCAGGAGGACTAGCGGGAGAGAGGATACGCAGTATTTT. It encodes CAISGGRRTSGREDTQYF.

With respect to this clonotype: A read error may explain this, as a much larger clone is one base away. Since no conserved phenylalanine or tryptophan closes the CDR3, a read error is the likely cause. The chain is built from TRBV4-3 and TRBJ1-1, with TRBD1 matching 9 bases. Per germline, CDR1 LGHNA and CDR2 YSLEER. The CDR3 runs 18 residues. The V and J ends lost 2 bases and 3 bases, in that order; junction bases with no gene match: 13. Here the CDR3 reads CASSQRALRRDRDTEAFL. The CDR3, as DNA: TGCGCCAGCAGCCAACGAGCCCTTCGCCGGGACAGGGACACTGAAGCTTTCCTT.

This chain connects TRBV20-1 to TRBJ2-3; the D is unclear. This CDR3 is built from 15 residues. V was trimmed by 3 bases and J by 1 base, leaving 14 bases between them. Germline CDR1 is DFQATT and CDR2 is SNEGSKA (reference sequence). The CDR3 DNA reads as TGCAGTGCTAGTAATGGGGATTTGGGCACAGATACGCAGTATTTT. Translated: CSASNGDLGTDTQYF.

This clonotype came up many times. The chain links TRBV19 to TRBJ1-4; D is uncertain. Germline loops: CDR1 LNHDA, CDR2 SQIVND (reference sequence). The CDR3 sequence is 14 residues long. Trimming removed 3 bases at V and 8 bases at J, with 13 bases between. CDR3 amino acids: CASSMHRGNEKLFF. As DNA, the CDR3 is TGTGCCAGTAGTATGCACCGTGGAAACGAAAAACTGTTTTTT. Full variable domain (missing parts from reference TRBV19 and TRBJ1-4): DGGITQSPKYLFRKEGQNVTLSCEQNLNHDAMYWYRQDPGQGLRLIYYSQIVNDFQKGDIAEGYSVSREKKESFPLTVTSAQKNPTAFYLCASSMHRGNEKLFFGSGTQLSVL.

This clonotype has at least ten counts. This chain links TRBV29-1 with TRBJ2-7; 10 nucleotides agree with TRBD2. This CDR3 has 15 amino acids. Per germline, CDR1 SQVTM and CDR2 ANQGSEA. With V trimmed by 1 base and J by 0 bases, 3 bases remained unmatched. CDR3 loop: CSVEGTSGDSYEQYF. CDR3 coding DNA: TGCAGCGTTGAAGGCACTAGCGGGGACTCCTACGAGCAGTACTTC.

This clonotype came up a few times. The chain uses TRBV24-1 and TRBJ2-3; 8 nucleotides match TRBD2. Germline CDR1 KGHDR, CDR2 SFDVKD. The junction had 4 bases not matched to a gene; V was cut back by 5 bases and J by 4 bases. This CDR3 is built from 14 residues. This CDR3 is CATSGTSLSDTQYF. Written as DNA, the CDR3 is TGTGCCACCAGTGGGACTAGCTTGTCAGATACGCAGTATTTT.

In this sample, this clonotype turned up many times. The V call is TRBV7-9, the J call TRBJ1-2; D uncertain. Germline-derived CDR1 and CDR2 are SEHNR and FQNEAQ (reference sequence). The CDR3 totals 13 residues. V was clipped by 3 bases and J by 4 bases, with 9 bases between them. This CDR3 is CASSFAAVYGYTF. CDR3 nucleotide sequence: TGTGCCAGCAGCTTCGCAGCGGTCTATGGCTACACCTTC.

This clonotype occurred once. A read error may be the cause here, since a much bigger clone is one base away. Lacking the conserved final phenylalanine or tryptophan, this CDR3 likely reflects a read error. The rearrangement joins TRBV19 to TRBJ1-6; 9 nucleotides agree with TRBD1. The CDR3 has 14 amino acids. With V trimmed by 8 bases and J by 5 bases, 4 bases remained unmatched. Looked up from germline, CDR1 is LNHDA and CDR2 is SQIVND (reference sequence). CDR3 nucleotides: TGTGCCAGTGCCCGGGACAGGGATAATTCACCCCTCCACCTT. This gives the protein CASARDRDNSPLHL.

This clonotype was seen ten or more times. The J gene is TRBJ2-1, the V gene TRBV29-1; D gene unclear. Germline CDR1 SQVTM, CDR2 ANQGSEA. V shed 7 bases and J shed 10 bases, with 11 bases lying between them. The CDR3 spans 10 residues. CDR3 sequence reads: CSAAVGEQFF. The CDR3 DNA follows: TGCAGCGCCGCGGTGGGAGAGCAGTTCTTC.

The CDR3 coding sequence is TGTGCCAGTAGGGACAGGGGGGATAGCAATCAGCCCCAGCATTTT. Encoded protein: CASRDRGDSNQPQHF. V is TRBV19 and J is TRBJ1-5; 10 nucleotides line up with TRBD1. Germline V gene sequence: CDR1 LNHDA, CDR2 SQIVND (reference sequence). V shed 6 bases, J shed 0 bases, and the junction held 2 bases outside the gene matches. The CDR3 runs 15 residues.

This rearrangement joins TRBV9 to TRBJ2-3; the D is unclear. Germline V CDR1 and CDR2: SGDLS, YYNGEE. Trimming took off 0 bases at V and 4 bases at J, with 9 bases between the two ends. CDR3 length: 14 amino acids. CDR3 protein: CASSVEASSDTQYF. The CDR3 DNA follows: TGTGCCAGCAGCGTAGAGGCGAGCTCAGATACGCAGTATTTT.

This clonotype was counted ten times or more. Here the CDR3 reads CASSLAPSGSGETQYF. For the CDR3, the DNA is TGTGCCAGCAGCTTAGCCCCAAGCGGGAGTGGAGAGACCCAGTACTTC. V gene TRBV11-1 combines with J gene TRBJ2-5; the match to TRBD2 covers 8 bases. Looked up from germline, CDR1 is SGHAT and CDR2 is FQDESV (reference sequence). This CDR3 comprises 16 residues. The V gene end was trimmed by 0 bases and the J gene end by 4 bases; junction bases not matched to a gene: 7. The variable domain in full, completed from reference TRBV11-1 and TRBJ2-5, reads EAEVAQSPRYKITEKSQAVAFWCDPISGHATLYWYRQILGQGPELLVQFQDESVVDDSQLPKDRFSAERLKGVDSTLKIQPAELGDSAMYLCASSLAPSGSGETQYFGPGTRLLVL.

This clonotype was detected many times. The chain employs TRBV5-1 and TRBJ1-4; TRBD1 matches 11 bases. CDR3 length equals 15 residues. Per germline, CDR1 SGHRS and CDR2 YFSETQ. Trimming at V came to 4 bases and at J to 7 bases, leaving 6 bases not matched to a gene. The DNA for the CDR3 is TGCGCCAGCAGCGACGGGACAGGGGGAGGTGAAAAACTGTTTTTT. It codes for CASSDGTGGGEKLFF.

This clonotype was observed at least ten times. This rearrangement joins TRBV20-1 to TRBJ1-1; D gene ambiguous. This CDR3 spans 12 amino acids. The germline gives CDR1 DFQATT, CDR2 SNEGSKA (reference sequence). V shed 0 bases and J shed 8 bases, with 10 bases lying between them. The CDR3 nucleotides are TGCAGTGCTAGAGATCGCTTTGGGGAAGCTTTCTTT. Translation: CSARDRFGEAFF.